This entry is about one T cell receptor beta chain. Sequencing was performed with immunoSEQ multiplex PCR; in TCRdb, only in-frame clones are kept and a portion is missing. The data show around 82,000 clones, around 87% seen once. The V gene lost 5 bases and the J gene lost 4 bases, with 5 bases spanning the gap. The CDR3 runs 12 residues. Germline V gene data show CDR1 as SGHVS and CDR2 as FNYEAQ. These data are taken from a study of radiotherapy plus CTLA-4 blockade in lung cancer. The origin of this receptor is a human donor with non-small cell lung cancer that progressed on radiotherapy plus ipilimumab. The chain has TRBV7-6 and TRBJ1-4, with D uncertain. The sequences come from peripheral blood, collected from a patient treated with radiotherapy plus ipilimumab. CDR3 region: CASSPYNEKLFF. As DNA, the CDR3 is TGTGCCAGCAGCCCTTATAATGAAAAACTGTTTTTT.